These T cell receptor beta chains were read from a single sample in a study of blood T cell repertoires in COVID-19. TCRdb keeps only in-frame clones here, not all; method: immunoSEQ multiplex PCR. In the table there are under 300,000 clones, 75% to 90% of which are singletons. The source material was PBMCs or T cells enriched from blood (not recorded which). The receptors here all came from a woman aged 50 to 60 who had recovered from COVID-19. The conserved cysteine and the conserved F or W are not part of the CDR3 here. Clone size appears in some rows only: once, few, many, or a class for an expanded clone.

>-|TRBV10-3|TRBJ2-1
AISVGGSANEQF
>-|TRBV2|TRBJ1-1
ASSEAQGKNTEAF
>-|TRBV19|TRBJ2-1
ASSITGEKQF
>-|TRBV2|TRBJ1-2
ASSLAGMVGYGYT
>few|TRBV27|TRBJ2-7
ASSLSPSGEQY
>-|TRBV27|TRBJ1-3
ASRSPSSGNTIY
>-|TRBV7-9|TRBJ2-3
ASSFGGDTDTQY
>-|TRBV5-1|TRBJ2-5
ASSWTGEQTQY
>-|TRBV3-1/TRBV3-2|TRBJ2-2
ASSQDRRATGELF
>-|TRBV10-1|TRBJ1-2
ASSDSNYGYT
>few|TRBV12-3/TRBV12-4|TRBJ1-2
ASRKTGNYGYT
>-|TRBV6-2/TRBV6-3|TRBJ2-1
ASSYLSSGRAGNEQF
>once|TRBV2|TRBJ2-5
ASSDLQETQY
>-|TRBV10-3|TRBJ2-3
AIEDRVGHTDTQY
>-|TRBV28|TRBJ1-1
ASSSELEVRGTEAF
>-|TRBV14|TRBJ2-7
ASSHRGQGVDEQY
>few|TRBV19|TRBJ2-1
ASSKRPGQGLNEQF
>-|TRBV7-2|TRBJ2-3
ASSVSTGTSFDTQY
>-|TRBV2|TRBJ1-4
ASSDHREKLF
>-|TRBV29-1|TRBJ1-1
SVDTGGWTEAF
>-|TRBV7-9|TRBJ1-6
ASSLEGRNSPLH
>-|TRBV27|TRBJ2-1
ASSPEGPYNEQF
>-|TRBV7-2|TRBJ1-1
ASSLDRLGGTEAF
>-|TRBV27|TRBJ2-1
ASSFIKAGGNEQF
>-|TRBV7-2|TRBJ1-4
ASSLTRTDTGKLF
>-|TRBV6-5|TRBJ1-5
ASSTTGINQPQH
>-|TRBV5-1|TRBJ2-3
ASSLVLAGGPDTQY
>-|TRBV4-1|TRBJ1-3
ASSHRQGNTDTIY
>once|TRBV4-1|TRBJ2-1
ASSQGTYKQF
>-|TRBV24-1|TRBJ2-1
ATSPSGPILDNEQF
>-|TRBV28|TRBJ2-1
ASSTGLAGVSYNEQF
>-|TRBV6-5|TRBJ2-4
ASMEGQGAYNIQY
>-|TRBV27|TRBJ2-5
ASSPGLAVGAQY
>few|TRBV3-1/TRBV3-2|TRBJ1-2
ASSQGFSVNYGYT
>-|TRBV10-3|TRBJ2-1
AILQYNEQF
>-|TRBV11-3|TRBJ2-7
ASSQHSGSSYEQY
>-|TRBV10-1|TRBJ2-1
ASSELAGVPEQF
>-|TRBV27|TRBJ2-1
ASSFSGEGYNEQF
>once|TRBV5-1|TRBJ2-3
ASREQPEPADTQY
>-|TRBV29-1|TRBJ2-7
SVEGSGNSYEQY
>-|TRBV19|TRBJ2-7
ASSRRPTGYSYEQY
>-|TRBV28|TRBJ1-2
AISGQGDYGYT
>-|TRBV12-3/TRBV12-4|TRBJ2-5
ASSPPGSKTQY
>-|TRBV2|TRBJ2-1
ASSEAGLAYNEQF
>-|TRBV28|TRBJ2-7
ASSFGASGSYEQY
>once|TRBV30|TRBJ1-2
AWLGTGLNYGYT
>-|TRBV18|TRBJ1-4
ASSPPSGPTNEKLF
>few|TRBV7-8|TRBJ1-2
ASSLARFQGHYGYT
>-|TRBV19|TRBJ2-7
ASSRAGQGISYEQY
>once|TRBV15|TRBJ2-1
ATSTYTRDWQF
>-|TRBV5-1|TRBJ1-1
ASSPGQGPGLNTEAF
>-|TRBV5-8|TRBJ2-7
ASSLGSLWREGHEQY
>-|TRBV28|TRBJ2-3
ASSPRLARIDTQY
>-|TRBV18|TRBJ2-2
ASSPVTSANTGELF
>-|TRBV5-1|TRBJ2-1
ASAPRLAEYYNEQF
>-|TRBV10-3|TRBJ1-1
AISDRVESTEAF
>-|TRBV27|TRBJ2-3
ASSLITSGRADTQY
>-|TRBV5-6|TRBJ1-2
ASSLGASHYGYT
>-|TRBV4-1|TRBJ1-2
ASSPQRGYDYGYT
>-|TRBV6-4|TRBJ2-2
ASSVEPNTGELF